Below are 17 T cell receptor beta chains sequenced from a single sample in a study of monozygotic twins with inflammatory bowel disease. From the 5' RACE reads, TCRdb lists one entry per CDR3 protein and no DNA. The listing contains about 450,000 distinct CDR3 sequences. Sequencing was performed on blood. The receptor source for this set is a human donor with ulcerative colitis or Crohn's disease, or a healthy co-twin of an affected twin (not recorded which).

The V gene is TRBV12-3 or TRBV12-4, the J gene TRBJ2-1. The CDR3 has 12 amino acids. The CDR3 sequence is CASSLGYYEQFF.

The V gene is TRBV6-1, the J gene TRBJ1-2; TCRdb designates TRBD1, a call that cannot be tested without DNA. Germline CDR1 reads MNHNS; CDR2 reads SASEGT. The CDR3 totals 16 residues. The CDR3 protein is CASYRDTPPFSYGYTF.

This sequence joins TRBV19 and TRBJ1-1; TCRdb lists TRBD1, though no DNA is available to test this call. The germline V gene encodes CDR1 LNHDA and CDR2 SQIVND (reference sequence). This CDR3 spans 13 amino acids. CDR3 protein: CASGYDRETEAFF. Filled out from reference TRBV19 and TRBJ1-1, the complete variable domain reads DGGITQSPKYLFRKEGQNVTLSCEQNLNHDAMYWYRQDPGQGLRLIYYSQIVNDFQKGDIAEGYSVSREKKESFPLTVTSAQKNPTAFYLCASGYDRETEAFFGQGTRLTVV.

J is TRBJ2-1 and V is TRBV28; TCRdb's D call of TRBD1 is untestable without DNA. The CDR3 covers 15 residues. Germline values: CDR1 MDHEN, CDR2 SYDVKM. Here the CDR3 reads CASSPSGGRNNEQFF.

This chain uses TRBV10-3 with TRBJ2-7. Germline V gene lookup returns CDR1 ENHRY and CDR2 SYGVKD. The CDR3 spans 11 residues. The CDR3 loop reads CAISDWDEQYF.

CDR3: CASSPGRGESTYNEQFF. J is TRBJ2-1 and V is TRBV12-3 or TRBV12-4; the TRBD2 assignment by TCRdb is unverifiable without DNA. The CDR3 spans 17 residues.

The chain carries TRBV5-1 and TRBJ2-7. CDR3 length: 16 residues. In germline, CDR1 is SGHRS, CDR2 YFSETQ. The CDR3 loop is CASSLASGTYSYEQYF.

This chain's CDR3 is CASSSSGTGVDEQYF. J is TRBJ2-7 and V is TRBV12-3 or TRBV12-4; TCRdb names TRBD1, which stays unverified in the absence of DNA. This CDR3 comprises 15 residues.

J is TRBJ1-5 and V is TRBV19. CDR1 is LNHDA and CDR2 is SQIVND in the germline V gene (reference sequence). The CDR3 has 14 residues. The CDR3: CASSKGPERQPQHF.

The J gene is TRBJ1-1, the V gene TRBV2; TCRdb's D call, TRBD1, is unchecked because there is no DNA. Germline values: CDR1 SNHLY, CDR2 FYNNEI. The CDR3 length is 16 residues. This CDR3 is CASSPRWTIQNTEAFF.

The chain uses TRBV5-1 and TRBJ2-1; TCRdb outputs TRBD2, but without DNA this stays unchecked. CDR1 is SGHRS, CDR2 YFSETQ, per germline. The CDR3 sequence is 14 residues long. The CDR3: CASTGLAGTNEQFF.

This chain links TRBV30 with TRBJ1-4. Germline CDR1 and CDR2: GTSNPN and SVGIG (reference sequence). This CDR3 region has 13 residues. CDR3 residues: CAWSGGSYEKLFF.

The chain has TRBV29-1 and TRBJ1-1; TCRdb returns TRBD1, unconfirmable since there is no DNA. The germline V gene encodes CDR1 SQVTM and CDR2 ANQGSEA. The CDR3 consists of 12 residues. CDR3 in amino acids: CSARQGDTEAFF.

The rearrangement joins TRBV5-1 to TRBJ1-4; TCRdb's assignment of TRBD1 cannot be checked, as there is no DNA. This CDR3 contains 16 residues. Germline V gives CDR1 SGHRS, CDR2 YFSETQ. The CDR3 protein is CASSSGTDPTWEKLFF. Variable domain in full (rest from reference TRBV5-1 and TRBJ1-4): KAGVTQTPRYLIKTRGQQVTLSCSPISGHRSVSWYQQTPGQGLQFLFEYFSETQRNKGNFPGRFSGRQFSNSRSEMNVSTLELGDSALYLCASSSGTDPTWEKLFFGSGTQLSVL.

The V call is TRBV5-1, the J call TRBJ1-2. Germline V gene lookup returns CDR1 SGHRS and CDR2 YFSETQ. The CDR3 contains 13 residues. CDR3 residues: CASSLERLGGYTF.

The V and J genes are TRBV7-7 and TRBJ2-5. The CDR3 is made up of 13 amino acids. The germline CDR1 and CDR2 sequences are SSHAT and FNYEAQ (reference sequence). CDR3 amino acids: CASSLSNRETQYF. Drawing the rest from reference TRBV7-7 and TRBJ2-5, the complete variable domain is GAGVSQSPRYKVTKRGQDVTLRCDPISSHATLYWYQQALGQGPEFLTYFNYEAQPDKSGLPSDRFSAERPEGSISTLTIQRTEQRDSAMYRCASSLSNRETQYFGPGTRLLVL.

The chain uses TRBV15 and TRBJ2-1; TCRdb proposes TRBD1, but this gene call is untestable without DNA. The CDR3 runs 16 residues. Looked up from germline, CDR1 is LNHNV and CDR2 is YYDKDF (reference sequence). CDR3 sequence reads: CATSRAEGTLYNEQFF.